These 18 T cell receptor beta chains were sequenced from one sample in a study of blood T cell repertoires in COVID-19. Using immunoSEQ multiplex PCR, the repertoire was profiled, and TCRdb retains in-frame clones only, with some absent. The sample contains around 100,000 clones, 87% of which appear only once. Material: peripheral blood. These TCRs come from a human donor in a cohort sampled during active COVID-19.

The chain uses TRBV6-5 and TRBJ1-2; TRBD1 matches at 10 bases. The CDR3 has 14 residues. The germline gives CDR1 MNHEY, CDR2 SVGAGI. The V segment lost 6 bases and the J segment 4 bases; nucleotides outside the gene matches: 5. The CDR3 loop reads CASRDRGEVYGYTF. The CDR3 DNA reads TGTGCCAGCAGGGACAGGGGGGAGGTCTATGGCTACACCTTC.

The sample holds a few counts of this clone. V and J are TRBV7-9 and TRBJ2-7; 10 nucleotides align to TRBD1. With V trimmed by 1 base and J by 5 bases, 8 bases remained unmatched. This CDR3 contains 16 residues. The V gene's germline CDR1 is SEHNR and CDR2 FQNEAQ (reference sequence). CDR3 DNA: TGTGCCAGCAGCTTAGATCAGGGGACAGGGGTCCACGAGCAGTACTTC. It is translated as CASSLDQGTGVHEQYF.

In DNA, the CDR3 is TGCGCCAGCAGCCAACGTCGACTAGCGACCCCGGGCGAAGAGACCCAGTACTTC. This encodes CASSQRRLATPGEETQYF. The rearrangement links TRBV4-1 to TRBJ2-5; 8 positions agree with TRBD2. Trimming removed 2 bases from V and 3 bases from J; junction bases left unmatched: 14. The CDR3 is 18 amino acids. Looked up from germline, CDR1 is MGHRA and CDR2 is YSYEKL.

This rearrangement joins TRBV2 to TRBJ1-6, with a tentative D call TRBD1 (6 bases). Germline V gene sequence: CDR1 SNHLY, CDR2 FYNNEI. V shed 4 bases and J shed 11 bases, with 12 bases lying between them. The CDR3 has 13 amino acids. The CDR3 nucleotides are TGTGCCAGCAGTGTGGGGGGGGCGGCACCCCTCCACTTT. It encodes CASSVGGAAPLHF.

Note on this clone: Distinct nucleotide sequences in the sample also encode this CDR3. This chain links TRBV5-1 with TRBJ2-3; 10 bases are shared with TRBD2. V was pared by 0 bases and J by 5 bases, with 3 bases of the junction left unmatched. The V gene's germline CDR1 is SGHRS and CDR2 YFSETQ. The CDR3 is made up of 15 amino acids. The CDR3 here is CASSLGLAGGDTQYF. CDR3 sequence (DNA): TGCGCCAGCAGCTTGGGACTAGCGGGCGGAGATACGCAGTATTTT.

CDR3 residues: CASLLRSNYGEKLFF. DNA of the CDR3: TGTGCCAGCCTCTTGCGGTCAAATTACGGCGAAAAACTGTTTTTT. The J gene is TRBJ1-4, the V gene TRBV28; the D is unclear. Trimming stripped 8 bases from V and 8 bases from J, with 21 bases between. CDR3 length: 15 residues. CDR1 MDHEN and CDR2 SYDVKM come from the germline V gene. Looking up the rest from reference TRBV28 and TRBJ1-4 gives the full variable domain: DVKVTQSSRYLVKRTGEKVFLECVQDMDHENMFWYRQDPGLGLRLIYFSYDVKMKEKGDIPEGYSVSREKKERFSLILESASTNQTSMYLCASLLRSNYGEKLFFGSGTQLSVL.

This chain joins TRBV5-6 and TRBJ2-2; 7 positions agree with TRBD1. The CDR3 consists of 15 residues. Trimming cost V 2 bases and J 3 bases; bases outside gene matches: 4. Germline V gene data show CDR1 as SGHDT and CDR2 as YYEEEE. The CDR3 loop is CASSLGTADTGELFF. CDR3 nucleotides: TGTGCCAGCAGCTTAGGGACAGCTGACACCGGGGAGCTGTTTTTT.

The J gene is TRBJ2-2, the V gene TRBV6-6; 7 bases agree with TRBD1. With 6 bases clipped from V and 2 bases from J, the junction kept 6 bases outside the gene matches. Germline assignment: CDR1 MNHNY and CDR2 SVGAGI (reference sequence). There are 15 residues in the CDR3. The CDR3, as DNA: TGTGCCAGCAGCTACAGACAGGGCAACACCGGGGAGCTGTTTTTT. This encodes CASSYRQGNTGELFF.

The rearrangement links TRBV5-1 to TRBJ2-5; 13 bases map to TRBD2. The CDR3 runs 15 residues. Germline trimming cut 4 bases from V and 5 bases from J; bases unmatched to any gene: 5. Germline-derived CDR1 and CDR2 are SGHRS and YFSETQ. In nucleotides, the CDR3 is TGCGCCAGCAGCCCGGGACTAGCGGGGTGGGAGACCCAGTACTTC. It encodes CASSPGLAGWETQYF.

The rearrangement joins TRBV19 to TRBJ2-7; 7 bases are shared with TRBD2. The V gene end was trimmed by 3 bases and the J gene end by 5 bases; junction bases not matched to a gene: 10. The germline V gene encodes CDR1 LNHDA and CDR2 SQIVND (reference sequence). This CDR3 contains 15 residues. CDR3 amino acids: CASSMNRGEGHEQYF. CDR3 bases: TGTGCCAGTAGTATGAATCGCGGGGAGGGTCACGAGCAGTACTTC.

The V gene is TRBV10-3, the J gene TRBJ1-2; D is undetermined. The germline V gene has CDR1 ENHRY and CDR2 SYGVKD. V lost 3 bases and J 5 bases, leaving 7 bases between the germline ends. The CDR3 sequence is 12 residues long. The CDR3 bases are TGTGCCATCAGTGATGTTTCATATGGCTACACCTTC. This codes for CAISDVSYGYTF.

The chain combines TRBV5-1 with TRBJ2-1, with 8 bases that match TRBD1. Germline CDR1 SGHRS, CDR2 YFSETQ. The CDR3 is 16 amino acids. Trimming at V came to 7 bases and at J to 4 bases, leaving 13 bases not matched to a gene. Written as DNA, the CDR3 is TGCGCCAGCTCACCTTTGTCAGGACAGGGTTACAATGAGCAGTTCTTC. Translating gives CASSPLSGQGYNEQFF.

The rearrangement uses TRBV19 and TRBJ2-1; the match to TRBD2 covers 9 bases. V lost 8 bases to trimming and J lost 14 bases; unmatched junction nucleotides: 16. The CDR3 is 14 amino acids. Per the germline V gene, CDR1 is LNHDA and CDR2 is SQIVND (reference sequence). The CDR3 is CASSGTSPPRRKFF. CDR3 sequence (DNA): TGTGCCAGTTCCGGGACTAGCCCACCCCGAAGGAAGTTCTTC.

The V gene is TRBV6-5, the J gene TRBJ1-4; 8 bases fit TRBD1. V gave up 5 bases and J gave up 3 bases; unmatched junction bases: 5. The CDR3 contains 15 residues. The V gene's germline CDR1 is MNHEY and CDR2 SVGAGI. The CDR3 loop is CASSPGGPANEKLFF. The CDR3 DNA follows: TGTGCCAGCAGTCCAGGGGGCCCGGCTAATGAAAAACTGTTTTTT.

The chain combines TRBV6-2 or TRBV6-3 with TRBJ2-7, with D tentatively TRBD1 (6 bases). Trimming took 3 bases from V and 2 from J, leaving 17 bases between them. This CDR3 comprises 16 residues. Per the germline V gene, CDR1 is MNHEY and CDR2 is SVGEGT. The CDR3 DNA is TGTGCCAGCAGTTATATCAGGACAGAGATGACCTACGAGCAGTACTTC. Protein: CASSYIRTEMTYEQYF.

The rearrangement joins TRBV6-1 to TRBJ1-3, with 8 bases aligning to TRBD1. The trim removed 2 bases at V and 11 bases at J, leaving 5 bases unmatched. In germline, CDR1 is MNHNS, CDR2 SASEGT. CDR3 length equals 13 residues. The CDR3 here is CASSESQDRAIYF. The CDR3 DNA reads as TGTGCCAGCAGTGAATCTCAGGACAGGGCCATATATTTT.

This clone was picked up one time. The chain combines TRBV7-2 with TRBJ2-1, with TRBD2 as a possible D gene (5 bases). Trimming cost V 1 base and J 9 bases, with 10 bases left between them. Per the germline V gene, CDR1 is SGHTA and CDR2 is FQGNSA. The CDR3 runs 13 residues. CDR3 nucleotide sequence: TGTGCCAGCAGCTTAGGGAGTGCGGGTGAGCAGTTCTTC. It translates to CASSLGSAGEQFF.

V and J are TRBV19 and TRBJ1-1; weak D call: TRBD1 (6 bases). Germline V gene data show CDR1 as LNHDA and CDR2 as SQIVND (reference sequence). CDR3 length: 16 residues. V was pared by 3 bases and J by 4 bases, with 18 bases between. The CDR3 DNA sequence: TGTGCCAGTAGTATTGTGAAGGGGGACGTGCGCACTGAAGCTTTCTTT. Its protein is CASSIVKGDVRTEAFF.